Presented here are 16 T cell receptor beta chains from one specimen sequenced in a study of blood T cell repertoires in COVID-19. Produced via immunoSEQ multiplex PCR; TCRdb's table is partial and in-frame only. The repertoire holds some 260,000 clones, with 80% to 90% as singletons. Sequenced: peripheral blood. The origin of the receptors is a woman between 70 and 85 years old with COVID-19, enrolled during active disease.

This clone was seen only a few times. The CDR3 spells CASSEALPGILAGPGETQYF. DNA of the CDR3: TGTGCCAGCAGTGAAGCGCTTCCCGGCATTCTGGCAGGGCCAGGAGAGACCCAGTACTTC. V is TRBV2 and J is TRBJ2-5, with a possible D match to TRBD1 (5 bases). CDR3 length equals 20 residues. Trimming pared 0 bases from V and 4 bases from J, leaving 27 bases between. CDR1 is SNHLY, CDR2 FYNNEI, per germline. Complete variable domain (other parts from reference TRBV2 and TRBJ2-5): EPEVTQTPSHQVTQMGQEVILRCVPISNHLYFYWYRQILGQKVEFLVSFYNNEISEKSEIFDDQFSVERPDGSNFTLKIRSTKLEDSAMYFCASSEALPGILAGPGETQYFGPGTRLLVL.

This chain connects TRBV5-1 to TRBJ1-5, with 7 bases lining up with TRBD1. There are 15 residues in the CDR3. Germline-derived CDR1 and CDR2 are SGHRS and YFSETQ. V was pared by 0 bases and J by 4 bases, with 4 bases of the junction left unmatched. CDR3 nucleotide sequence: TGCGCCAGCAGCTTGGGACAGGGAATTAATCAGCCCCAGCATTTT. It specifies CASSLGQGINQPQHF.

V is TRBV28 and J is TRBJ2-5; 7 bases fit TRBD2. Per the germline V gene, CDR1 is MDHEN and CDR2 is SYDVKM. V trimming: 7 bases; J trimming: 0 bases; junction bases outside the gene matches: 2. CDR3 length: 13 amino acids. The chain's CDR3 is CASTSGNQETQYF. In nucleotides, the CDR3 is TGTGCCAGCACTAGCGGAAACCAAGAGACCCAGTACTTC.

This clone was detected only a few times. The chain carries TRBV15 and TRBJ1-5; weak D call: TRBD1 (5 bases). CDR1 and CDR2 from the germline V gene are LNHNV and YYDKDF (reference sequence). V was pared by 0 bases and J by 8 bases, with 17 bases between. This CDR3 comprises 16 residues. The CDR3 nucleotides are TGTGCCACCAGCAGAGATCGGTTTGGGGGGTTAGAGCCCCAGCATTTT. This codes for CATSRDRFGGLEPQHF.

The chain recombines TRBV30 with TRBJ2-1; possible D gene TRBD2, 6 bases. In germline, CDR1 is GTSNPN, CDR2 SVGIG (reference sequence). V was cut by 2 bases and J by 8 bases, with 7 bases left in between. The CDR3 extends over 11 amino acids. CDR3 DNA: TGTGCCTGGAGTCGGAGGGATGAGCAGTTCTTC. Protein product: CAWSRRDEQFF. Using reference TRBV30 and TRBJ2-1 for the parts outside the CDR3, the full variable domain is SQTIHQWPATLVQPVGSPLSLECTVEGTSNPNLYWYRQAAGRGLQLLFYSVGIGQISSEVPQNLSASRPQDRQFILSSKKLLLSDSGFYLCAWSRRDEQFFGPGTRLTVL.

The chain combines TRBV6-2 or TRBV6-3 with TRBJ2-7; 7 bases agree with TRBD2. The length of the CDR3 is 14 residues. The V segment lost 4 bases and the J segment 1 base; nucleotides outside the gene matches: 4. In germline, CDR1 is MNHEY, CDR2 SVGEGT. CDR3 protein: CASSSAGASYEQYF. The CDR3 DNA follows: TGTGCCAGCAGTTCGGCGGGAGCTTCCTACGAGCAGTACTTC.

The chain employs TRBV19 and TRBJ2-1, with 8 bases aligning to TRBD2. The trim removed 6 bases at V and 9 bases at J, leaving 4 bases unmatched. The CDR3 is made up of 12 amino acids. Germline V gives CDR1 LNHDA, CDR2 SQIVND (reference sequence). The CDR3 region is CASSRAGAEQFF. CDR3 nucleotides: TGTGCCAGTAGCAGAGCGGGAGCTGAGCAGTTCTTC.

Comments on this clone: A read error may account for a junction end that differs from germline. This chain links TRBV7-7 with TRBJ2-2, with D possibly being TRBD1 (6 bases). The CDR3 has 15 residues. Germline CDR1 and CDR2: SSHAT and FNYEAQ (reference sequence). The DNA for the CDR3 is TGTGCTAGCAGCCGAAAGGACAGCAACACCGGGGAGCTGTTTTTT. Its protein product is CASSRKDSNTGELFF.

V and J are TRBV4-3 and TRBJ2-4, with 8 bases lining up with TRBD2. Germline CDR1 and CDR2: LGHNA and YSLEER. The CDR3 spans 15 residues. Trimming removed 4 bases from V and 9 bases from J; junction bases left unmatched: 11. CDR3 sequence reads: CASSRKGREVGIQYF. The CDR3 region has the DNA TGCGCCAGCAGCCGAAAGGGGCGGGAGGTTGGCATTCAGTACTTC.

This rearrangement joins TRBV18 to TRBJ2-2, with TRBD2 identical over 8 bases. The germline V gene has CDR1 KGHSH and CDR2 LQKENI. The length of the CDR3 is 15 residues. After removal of 2 bases from V and 3 bases from J, the junction contained 2 bases not matched to a gene. The CDR3 nucleotides read TGTGCCAGCTCACCATTCGGGAGGGACACCGGGGAGCTGTTTTTT. Protein: CASSPFGRDTGELFF. The full variable domain, completed using reference TRBV18 and TRBJ2-2, is NAGVMQNPRHLVRRRGQEARLRCSPMKGHSHVYWYRQLPEEGLKFMVYLQKENIIDESGMPKERFSAEFPKEGPSILRIQQVVRGDSAAYFCASSPFGRDTGELFFGEGSRLTVL.

This clone was observed a single time. J is TRBJ2-5 and V is TRBV20-1; D remains ambiguous. CDR3 length equals 11 residues. Germline V gene lookup returns CDR1 DFQATT and CDR2 SNEGSKA (reference sequence). V was cut by 4 bases and J by 4 bases, with 7 bases left in between. The CDR3 loop is CSATSRETQYF. CDR3 DNA: TGCAGTGCTACCTCCCGAGAGACCCAGTACTTC.

As for this clone: This CDR3 is also generated by other DNA sequences in the sample. The rearrangement links TRBV19 to TRBJ1-1, with TRBD1 as a possible D gene (5 bases). The germline V gene has CDR1 LNHDA and CDR2 SQIVND (reference sequence). This CDR3 contains 13 residues. The V and J ends lost 5 bases and 1 base respectively, with 8 bases between them. CDR3 DNA: TGTGCCAGTAGTTCCACAGGGAACACTGAAGCTTTCTTT. Translation: CASSSTGNTEAFF.

Comment on this clone: One junction end disagrees with the germline gene, perhaps due to a read error. The chain couples TRBV19 to TRBJ2-7; D may be TRBD1 (6 bases). In germline, CDR1 is LNHDA, CDR2 SQIVND (reference sequence). CDR3 length: 12 amino acids. CDR3 sequence (DNA): TGTGCCAGTAGTCCTCAGACGGGACACCTTACCTTC. Its translation: CASSPQTGHLTF.

The J gene is TRBJ2-1, the V gene TRBV19; 12 bases match TRBD2. The CDR3 sequence is 13 residues long. With 10 bases clipped from V and 7 bases from J, the junction kept 5 bases outside the gene matches. The germline V gene has CDR1 LNHDA and CDR2 SQIVND (reference sequence). The CDR3 spells CATRLAGVNEQFF. The CDR3 DNA follows: TGTGCCACCCGACTAGCGGGAGTAAATGAGCAGTTCTTC.

The chain couples TRBV19 to TRBJ2-1, with D hard to call. The CDR3 length is 15 residues. The germline V gene has CDR1 LNHDA and CDR2 SQIVND (reference sequence). The V end lost 5 bases, the J end lost 8 bases, and 19 bases lay between the germline ends. CDR3 DNA sequence: TGTGCCAGTAGTCCCGGCCTCCCAACGGCGGATGAGCAGTTCTTC. Translated, it gives CASSPGLPTADEQFF.

The chain employs TRBV5-4 and TRBJ2-3; 10 bases align to TRBD2. The CDR3 totals 14 residues. V gave up 7 bases and J gave up 6 bases; unmatched junction bases: 8. Germline V gene lookup returns CDR1 SGHNT and CDR2 YYREEE (reference sequence). CDR3 protein: CASRLAGVFDTQYF. DNA for the CDR3: TGTGCCAGCCGGCTAGCGGGGGTATTTGATACGCAGTATTTT.